The source of this T cell receptor (beta chain) is a study of cytomegalovirus exposure and HLA in healthy donors. Concerning this clone itself: The antigen remains undetermined.

This table comes from immunoSEQ multiplex PCR, and its TCRdb copy is limited to in-frame clones, with some not included. The data hold some 69,000 clones, with about 94% observed a single time. The donors belonged to the roughly 120-subject validation cohort, separate from the roughly 700-subject first cohort. General study findings and limits: It was approximately 170 TCR beta chains that were listed as cytomegalovirus-associated. Most TCR sequences were seen very rarely across donors, but some public TCRs occurred in many. According to a later analysis, TCR clusters from the first cohort tended to co-occur in the roughly 110 validation repertoires.

The sequence was collected from a man younger than 35 in good health and CMV-seropositive. Sequencing input: PBMCs.

CDR3 nucleotide sequence: TGTGCCAGCTCTCAACAGGGACAGTCGTCTGAAGCTTTCTTT. This gives the protein CASSQQGQSSEAFF. The chain employs TRBV18 and TRBJ1-1; 7 nucleotides agree with TRBD1. V trimming: 6 bases; J trimming: 6 bases; junction bases outside the gene matches: 10. Germline lookup yields CDR1 KGHSH and CDR2 LQKENI. The CDR3 contains 14 residues.